This T cell receptor beta chain is drawn from a study of CD4+ T cells in melanoma. Profiling relied on immunoSEQ multiplex PCR, and the TCRdb table lists in-frame clones only, not all of them. Of 120,000 to 150,000 clones in the sample, around 90% were seen once. Points from the study as a whole: A reported correlation linked neoantigen-specific CD4+ T cells to CD8+, macrophage and B cell function. Diverse differentiation states were reported for melanoma neoantigen-specific CD4+ T cells.

Note on this clone: Its antigen is unidentified.

Germline trimming cut 4 bases from V and 3 bases from J; bases unmatched to any gene: 6. Looked up from germline, CDR1 is SGHRS and CDR2 is YFSETQ. The CDR3 is made up of 14 amino acids. This receptor was obtained from a human donor with melanoma. The chain employs TRBV5-1 and TRBJ2-7; the match to TRBD1 covers 8 bases. The CDR3 bases are TGCGCCAGCAGCCAACAGGGGGACGGCTACGAGCAGTACTTC. Its protein product is CASSQQGDGYEQYF.